One sample yielded the 2 T cell receptor beta chains listed below, sequenced in a study of PD-1 blockade in classical Hodgkin lymphoma. Here immunoSEQ multiplex PCR was the method, and the copy in TCRdb shows in-frame clones only, minus some. The sample has under 65,000 clones; approximately 90% are singletons. Relapses following autologous stem cell transplantation were seen in all patients, with brentuximab vedotin exposure varying. The starting material was peripheral blood mononuclear cells (PBMCs), obtained at baseline. All receptors derive from a human donor with classical Hodgkin lymphoma.

The V gene is TRBV18, the J gene TRBJ1-2, with no clear D. Germline V gene data show CDR1 as KGHSH and CDR2 as LQKENI. The V and J ends lost 4 bases and 0 bases respectively, with 12 bases between them. This CDR3 spans 15 amino acids. Here the CDR3 reads CASSLQETPNYGYTF. The CDR3 DNA is TGTGCCAGCTCACTCCAAGAGACGCCTAACTATGGCTACACCTTC. The full variable domain, completed using reference TRBV18 and TRBJ1-2, is NAGVMQNPRHLVRRRGQEARLRCSPMKGHSHVYWYRQLPEEGLKFMVYLQKENIIDESGMPKERFSAEFPKEGPSILRIQQVVRGDSAAYFCASSLQETPNYGYTFGSGTRLTVV.

The genes are TRBV6-5 and TRBJ1-3, with D hard to call. Per germline, CDR1 MNHEY and CDR2 SVGAGI. V was cut by 2 bases and J by 0 bases, with 8 bases left in between. The CDR3 spans 15 residues. Here the CDR3 reads CASSYKAGSGNTIYF. CDR3 DNA: TGTGCCAGCAGTTACAAGGCGGGCTCTGGAAACACCATATATTTT.